This section outlines one TCR beta chain sequence together with its context. Its matching antigen is unknown. This entry belongs to a study of cytomegalovirus exposure and HLA in healthy donors. Points from the study as a whole: The study flagged about 150 TCR beta chains as cytomegalovirus-associated. Later on, an analysis showed TCR association rates differing by HLA locus, with DRB1 the most and HLA-C the fewest.

Vbeta (60) and Jbeta (13) primers were used in the PCR. In the source study's methods: Unique TCR beta chains totaled roughly 80 million in a later count, with roughly 10 million of them shared. Profiling relied on immunoSEQ multiplex PCR, and the TCRdb table lists in-frame clones only, not all of them. For V, J and clone size, that table is used; D and trimming come from the DNA. The sample has about 120,000 clones; 70% to 80% are singletons. Trimming took 3 bases from V and 4 from J, leaving 16 bases between them. This CDR3 spans 15 amino acids. Germline V CDR1 and CDR2: MNHEY, SMNVEV (reference sequence).

Material for sequencing was PBMCs. V is TRBV27 and J is TRBJ2-7; D is ambiguous. This clonotype was obtained from a woman aged 40 to 50 in good health and CMV-seropositive. This CDR3 is CASSFIGTPGYEQYF. The CDR3 DNA is TGTGCCAGCAGTTTCATTGGTACCCCCGGGTACGAGCAGTACTTC.